This T cell receptor (beta chain) appears in the sequencing data of a study of shared clonotypes between healthy human individuals. Study context: Used for every donor were three CD4 naive, three CD4 memory, two CD8 naive and one CD8 memory plate.

The CDR3 totals 13 residues. V lost 3 bases to trimming and J lost 4 bases; unmatched junction nucleotides: 2. The germline V gene has CDR1 MDHEN and CDR2 SYDVKM. As for this clone: The target antigen is unknown. Other nucleotide sequences in the sample specify the same CDR3.

Profiling relied on immunoSEQ multiplex PCR, and the TCRdb table lists in-frame clones only, not all of them. The sample holds 1 million to 1.3 million clones, around 82% seen once. Splitting of CD4+ cells produced CD45RA+ naive and CD45RA-negative memory subsets. Study conclusions and caveats: Clonotypes which were not shared had lower generation probabilities than clonotypes that all four donors shared. There were few donors, and this limited the genetic and exposure-history diversity represented.

This clonotype originated in a man younger than 35 in good health. Some clones in this sample may be carry-over from other donors' samples. The chain uses TRBV28 and TRBJ2-5, with 7 bases lining up with TRBD2. Source material: memory CD4+ T cells from PBMCs. Subset specified: CD45RA-negative fraction. The CDR3 spells CASSLSGGETQYF. The CDR3 coding sequence is TGTGCCAGCAGTTTGTCGGGAGGAGAGACCCAGTACTTC.